These 23 T cell receptor beta chains came from one sample sequenced in a study of cytomegalovirus exposure and HLA in healthy donors. The PCR used 60 Vbeta and 13 Jbeta primers. Produced via immunoSEQ multiplex PCR; TCRdb's table is partial and in-frame only. The sample contains more than 95,000 clones, roughly 72% of which appear only once. Material for sequencing was PBMCs. The receptors originated from a young woman in good health and CMV-seropositive.

The rearrangement joins TRBV5-6 to TRBJ1-2; no firm D call. CDR3 length equals 15 residues. Trimming shortened V by 1 base and J by 6 bases, and 16 bases separated the two germline ends. CDR1 is SGHDT and CDR2 is YYEEEE in the germline V gene. For the CDR3, the DNA is TGTGCCAGCAGCTTGCCAGTCGTCTTCTTGGATGGCTACACCTTC. Encoded protein: CASSLPVVFLDGYTF.

The genes are TRBV2 and TRBJ1-1, with D maybe TRBD1 (5 bases). Between the trimmed V and J ends, which lost 2 bases and 4 bases, there was a span of 14 bases. CDR3 length: 15 residues. Germline assignment: CDR1 SNHLY and CDR2 FYNNEI. This chain's CDR3 is CASSELGLKGTEAFF. The DNA for the CDR3 is TGTGCCAGCAGTGAATTGGGGCTAAAGGGCACTGAAGCTTTCTTT.

The chain uses TRBV25-1 and TRBJ1-4; 9 bases fit TRBD1. This CDR3 contains 16 residues. Germline trimming cut 5 bases from V and 6 bases from J; bases unmatched to any gene: 10. Germline lookup yields CDR1 MGHDK and CDR2 SYGVNS. In DNA, the CDR3 is TGTGCCAGCAGTTCCCGGGACAGGGAGTGGCATGAAAAACTGTTTTTT. As protein: CASSSRDREWHEKLFF.

The chain employs TRBV27 and TRBJ2-7; possible D gene TRBD2, 6 bases. Germline CDR1 is MNHEY and CDR2 is SMNVEV (reference sequence). The CDR3 is 14 residues long. The ends were cut back, 3 bases at V and 6 bases at J, with 15 bases in the middle. Here the CDR3 DNA reads TGTGCCAGCAGTTTTAACGGGGGAGCTGTCGAGCAGTACTTC. The encoded protein is CASSFNGGAVEQYF.

J is TRBJ1-4 and V is TRBV27, with 7 nucleotides matching TRBD1. The CDR3 has 13 residues. Germline lookup yields CDR1 MNHEY and CDR2 SMNVEV (reference sequence). Trimming at V came to 8 bases and at J to 11 bases, leaving 11 bases not matched to a gene. The DNA for the CDR3 is TGTGCCAGCGGAACAGGGGCACCGATGAAACTGTTTTTT. Translated, it gives CASGTGAPMKLFF.

The V gene is TRBV28, the J gene TRBJ2-7, with TRBD2 matching over 8 bases. The CDR3 has 15 amino acids. Germline CDR1 is MDHEN and CDR2 is SYDVKM. V gave up 7 bases and J gave up 0 bases; unmatched junction bases: 8. DNA for the CDR3: TGTGCCAGCATTAGTGTAGCGGGGAGCTCCTACGAGCAGTACTTC. Translated: CASISVAGSSYEQYF.

The CDR3 here is CAWGSGEGTQYF. CDR3 DNA: TGTGCCTGGGGGTCAGGTGAGGGGACCCAGTACTTC. The genes are TRBV30 and TRBJ2-5, with D possibly matching TRBD2 (5 bases). Between the trimmed V and J ends, which lost 5 bases and 7 bases, there was a span of 14 bases. The CDR3 covers 12 residues. Germline CDR1 is GTSNPN and CDR2 is SVGIG (reference sequence). Looking up the rest from reference TRBV30 and TRBJ2-5 gives the full variable domain: SQTIHQWPATLVQPVGSPLSLECTVEGTSNPNLYWYRQAAGRGLQLLFYSVGIGQISSEVPQNLSASRPQDRQFILSSKKLLLSDSGFYLCAWGSGEGTQYFGPGTRLLVL.

V gene TRBV18 combines with J gene TRBJ2-7, with D possibly being TRBD2 (5 bases). V was pared by 4 bases and J by 2 bases, with 9 bases between. The CDR3 runs 13 residues. The germline CDR1 and CDR2 sequences are KGHSH and LQKENI. DNA for the CDR3: TGTGCCAGCTCACAAGGACTGGCCTACGAGCAGTACTTC. Protein: CASSQGLAYEQYF.

This clone was found a few times. The V gene is TRBV10-3, the J gene TRBJ2-2; D is perhaps TRBD1 (5 bases). In germline, CDR1 is ENHRY, CDR2 SYGVKD. The V end lost 8 bases, the J end lost 1 base, and 8 bases lay between the germline ends. The length of the CDR3 is 13 residues. The CDR3 sequence: CAISTVNTGELFF. CDR3 DNA: TGTGCCATCTCGACAGTGAACACCGGGGAGCTGTTTTTT.

V and J are TRBV5-1 and TRBJ1-2; perhaps TRBD1 as D (6 bases). The V gene lost 4 bases and the J gene lost 0 bases, with 19 bases spanning the gap. Germline CDR1 is SGHRS and CDR2 is YFSETQ. CDR3 length: 17 amino acids. CDR3 bases: TGCGCCAGCAGCCCTGGACAGACTCACCCACCTAACTATGGCTACACCTTC. As protein: CASSPGQTHPPNYGYTF.

The rearrangement joins TRBV10-2 to TRBJ1-1, with 7 bases that match TRBD1. Germline V lookup: CDR1 WSHSY, CDR2 SAAADI. This CDR3 has 14 residues. Trimming took 10 bases from V and 1 from J; bases not matched to a gene: 9. CDR3 DNA: TGCGCCATTAGGACAGGCCCACGGAACACTGAAGCTTTCTTT. Its protein is CAIRTGPRNTEAFF.

V gene TRBV7-9 combines with J gene TRBJ1-4; tentative D call: TRBD1 (5 bases). With 5 bases removed from V and 8 bases from J, the gap between germline ends came to 21 bases. The CDR3 spans 16 residues. Germline assignment: CDR1 SEHNR and CDR2 FQNEAQ (reference sequence). The CDR3 coding sequence is TGTGCCAGCAGCACACCCTCAGGGTCCCCTTGGGAAAAACTGTTTTTT. It is translated as CASSTPSGSPWEKLFF.

The rearrangement links TRBV6-6 to TRBJ1-1; TRBD1 matches at 9 bases. With 6 bases clipped from V and 4 bases from J, the junction kept 3 bases outside the gene matches. Germline V lookup: CDR1 MNHNY, CDR2 SVGAGI (reference sequence). This CDR3 has 13 amino acids. CDR3 region: CASRTGGGTEAFF. The CDR3 bases are TGTGCCAGCAGAACAGGGGGCGGCACTGAAGCTTTCTTT.

This clone was seen more than once but under ten times. The genes are TRBV4-2 and TRBJ2-7; TRBD2 agrees at 13 bases. J lost 4 bases, V lost 0 bases, and 15 bases had no gene match. In germline, CDR1 is LGHNA, CDR2 YNFKEQ. The CDR3 loop spans 20 amino acids. CDR3 DNA sequence: TGTGCCAGCAGCCAAGATTGGGGACTAGCGGGAACTATGCCTCGTTACGAGCAGTACTTC. Its translation: CASSQDWGLAGTMPRYEQYF.

The CDR3 nucleotides are TGCAGCGTTGCACAGGCGAATAGCAATCAGCCCCAGCATTTT. Translated, it gives CSVAQANSNQPQHF. The chain joins TRBV29-1 to TRBJ1-5; a weak D match, TRBD1 (5 bases). The V gene lost 4 bases and the J gene lost 0 bases, with 10 bases spanning the gap. The CDR3 has 14 amino acids. Germline values: CDR1 SQVTM, CDR2 ANQGSEA.

This chain links TRBV25-1 with TRBJ2-7, with 13 bases aligning to TRBD2. Trimming took 6 bases from V and 3 from J; bases not matched to a gene: 5. The CDR3 consists of 15 residues. Germline V gene data show CDR1 as MGHDK and CDR2 as SYGVNS. The CDR3 reads CASSMGLAGIYEQYF. CDR3 sequence (DNA): TGTGCCAGCAGCATGGGACTAGCGGGAATCTACGAGCAGTACTTC.

This sequence joins TRBV6-1 and TRBJ2-7; D might be TRBD2 (6 bases). Germline-derived CDR1 and CDR2 are MNHNS and SASEGT. Trimming removed 6 bases at V and 3 bases at J, with 18 bases between. The CDR3 totals 15 residues. The CDR3 region is CASRRDGTGIYEQYF. CDR3 DNA sequence: TGTGCCAGCAGGCGAGACGGGACTGGAATCTACGAGCAGTACTTC.

CDR3: CASSPGLPLEQYF. DNA of the CDR3: TGTGCCAGCAGTCCGGGACTGCCTCTGGAGCAGTACTTC. The chain joins TRBV6-5 to TRBJ2-7; TRBD2 is a possible D gene (6 bases). Germline assignment: CDR1 MNHEY and CDR2 SVGAGI. With 5 bases removed from V and 7 bases from J, the gap between germline ends came to 15 bases. This CDR3 contains 13 residues.

This chain connects TRBV29-1 to TRBJ2-3, with D possibly matching TRBD2 (5 bases). V dropped 4 bases and J dropped 14 bases, with 25 bases sitting between them. This CDR3 region has 14 residues. Looked up from germline, CDR1 is SQVTM and CDR2 is ANQGSEA. CDR3 DNA sequence: TGCAGCGTTGGTCTGAAGGGCCGGGATATCGAGGCGTATTTT. This encodes CSVGLKGRDIEAYF.

This clone has more than one count but fewer than ten. The CDR3 here is CASSPVVSGNTIYF. DNA for the CDR3: TGTGCCAGCAGCCCTGTAGTCTCTGGAAACACCATATATTTT. V and J are TRBV9 and TRBJ1-3; D unresolved. The germline gives CDR1 SGDLS, CDR2 YYNGEE. With 4 bases removed from V and 0 bases from J, the gap between germline ends came to 8 bases. This CDR3 is built from 14 residues.

V gene TRBV14 combines with J gene TRBJ2-1; 12 bases fit TRBD2. Trimming removed 4 bases from V and 10 bases from J; junction bases left unmatched: 11. The CDR3 runs 16 residues. CDR1 is SGHDN, CDR2 FVKESK, per germline. The CDR3 region is CASSPLFGTSGLEQFF. The CDR3 region has the DNA TGTGCCAGCAGCCCCCTTTTCGGGACTAGCGGGTTGGAGCAGTTCTTC.

This chain uses TRBV19 with TRBJ2-7; maybe TRBD1 (5 bases). The V gene lost 8 bases and the J gene lost 2 bases, with 16 bases spanning the gap. Germline values: CDR1 LNHDA, CDR2 SQIVND (reference sequence). The CDR3 is made up of 14 amino acids. CDR3 loop: CASAQTVSAYEQYF. The CDR3 nucleotides read TGTGCCAGTGCCCAGACAGTTTCCGCCTACGAGCAGTACTTC.

In nucleotides, the CDR3 is TGTGCCAGCAGTTTTGGGCCAGGGGGTAGCTACACCTTC. Residues: CASSFGPGGSYTF. The chain carries TRBV27 and TRBJ1-2, with 7 bases lining up with TRBD1. This CDR3 contains 13 residues. CDR1 MNHEY and CDR2 SMNVEV come from the germline V gene (reference sequence). J was trimmed by 9 bases and V by 3 bases; bases with no gene match: 7.